A single sample is the source of the 2 T cell receptor beta chains below, sequenced in a study of blood T cell repertoires in COVID-19. Here immunoSEQ multiplex PCR was the method, and the copy in TCRdb shows in-frame clones only, minus some. The table has under 200,000 clones, approximately 90% seen once. The sequenced material came from PBMCs or T cells enriched from blood (not recorded which). Receptor source: a woman between 18 and 30 years old who had recovered from COVID-19.

This chain uses TRBV7-9 with TRBJ2-5, with a possible D match to TRBD1 (6 bases). Germline V gene lookup returns CDR1 SEHNR and CDR2 FQNEAQ (reference sequence). V lost 1 base and J 5 bases, leaving 11 bases between the germline ends. CDR3 length: 14 residues. The CDR3 region has the DNA TGTGCCAGCAGCTTAGTCGGGACAAAGGAGACCCAGTACTTC. Its protein product is CASSLVGTKETQYF.

The chain combines TRBV19 with TRBJ2-7; TRBD2 agrees at 10 bases. The CDR3 spans 15 residues. Germline CDR1 is LNHDA and CDR2 is SQIVND (reference sequence). V shed 5 bases, J shed 4 bases, and the junction held 8 bases outside the gene matches. CDR3 nucleotides: TGTGCCAGTAGTTCACTAGCGGGAAGTGCTTACGAGCAGTACTTC. Protein product: CASSSLAGSAYEQYF.